The 31 T cell receptor beta chains reported below all come from one sample, sequenced in a study of shared clonotypes between healthy human individuals. Assay used: immunoSEQ multiplex PCR; TCRdb lists only in-frame clones, some missing. Altogether some 100,000 clones are present, roughly two thirds being singletons, with the ten largest covering roughly 24%. Sequencing was carried out using memory CD8+ T cells sorted from blood. Subset specified: CD45RO+ cells pooled with CCR7-negative TemRA cells. All receptors come from a woman aged 30 to 39 in good health.

V gene TRBV5-8 combines with J gene TRBJ2-7; D might be TRBD2 (7 bases). The CDR3 covers 11 residues. The germline gives CDR1 SGHTS, CDR2 YDEGEE. V was pared by 5 bases and J by 5 bases, with 8 bases between. CDR3 in amino acids: CASRRGHEQYF. CDR3 DNA sequence: TGTGCCAGCAGGCGGGGGCACGAGCAGTACTTC.

The rearrangement uses TRBV10-3 and TRBJ1-3; D gene unclear. The CDR3 totals 14 residues. Germline V gives CDR1 ENHRY, CDR2 SYGVKD. V was cut by 3 bases and J by 4 bases, with 10 bases left in between. The CDR3 reads CAISEGTEGNTIYF. CDR3 coding DNA: TGTGCCATCAGTGAAGGAACTGAGGGAAACACCATATATTTT.

This chain joins TRBV19 and TRBJ1-2; 8 nucleotides line up with TRBD1. Germline lookup yields CDR1 LNHDA and CDR2 SQIVND (reference sequence). The CDR3 has 14 residues. Losses at the gene ends were 5 bases for V and 4 bases for J; bases not matched to a gene: 6. The CDR3 DNA sequence: TGTGCCAGTAGTCCTGGACAGGGCGGCTATGGCTACACCTTC. It yields the protein CASSPGQGGYGYTF. The whole variable domain, filled in from reference TRBV19 and TRBJ1-2, reads DGGITQSPKYLFRKEGQNVTLSCEQNLNHDAMYWYRQDPGQGLRLIYYSQIVNDFQKGDIAEGYSVSREKKESFPLTVTSAQKNPTAFYLCASSPGQGGYGYTFGSGTRLTVV.

The gene calls are TRBV27 and TRBJ1-2; D is perhaps TRBD1 (6 bases). Trimming took off 5 bases at V and 6 bases at J, with 13 bases between the two ends. In germline, CDR1 is MNHEY, CDR2 SMNVEV (reference sequence). This CDR3 spans 13 amino acids. In DNA, the CDR3 is TGTGCCAGCAGTCCCCTGAGGGGGGATGGCTACACCTTC. Translated, it gives CASSPLRGDGYTF.

This clone was observed a few times. The identical CDR3 is also encoded by other nucleotide sequences in the sample. This sequence joins TRBV28 and TRBJ1-5; D possibly corresponds to TRBD1 (6 bases). The CDR3 has 15 residues. Germline lookup yields CDR1 MDHEN and CDR2 SYDVKM. The V end lost 4 bases, the J end lost 1 base, and 11 bases lay between the germline ends. The CDR3: CASSSTGGSNQPQHF. CDR3 DNA: TGTGCCAGCAGTTCGACAGGCGGGAGCAATCAGCCCCAGCATTTT.

The J gene is TRBJ2-5, the V gene TRBV6-5, with TRBD2 matching over 14 bases. There are 15 residues in the CDR3. V lost 5 bases, J lost 4 bases, and 3 bases stayed unmatched. CDR1 is MNHEY, CDR2 SVGAGI, per germline. CDR3 DNA sequence: TGTGCCAGCAGTGGACTAGCGGGAGGATCAGAGACCCAGTACTTC. This encodes CASSGLAGGSETQYF.

The V call is TRBV7-8, the J call TRBJ2-7; D perhaps matches TRBD2 (6 bases). Germline values: CDR1 SGHVS, CDR2 FQNEAQ. This CDR3 is built from 15 residues. The V and J ends lost 1 base and 2 bases respectively, with 12 bases between them. The DNA for the CDR3 is TGTGCCAGCAGCTTAGAAGGCGGAGGGACCTACGAGCAGTACTTC. Protein product: CASSLEGGGTYEQYF.

This clone was counted only a few times. The rearrangement links TRBV19 to TRBJ1-5; 7 nucleotides line up with TRBD1. Germline V CDR1 and CDR2: LNHDA, SQIVND (reference sequence). With V trimmed by 6 bases and J by 2 bases, 7 bases remained unmatched. The CDR3 is made up of 15 amino acids. CDR3 nucleotides: TGTGCCAGTAGGCCGACAGGGTCCGGCAATCAGCCCCAGCATTTT. Amino acids: CASRPTGSGNQPQHF.

This clone was seen once. V and J are TRBV10-3 and TRBJ2-5, with a weak D call TRBD2 (5 bases). The CDR3 totals 14 residues. The germline V gene encodes CDR1 ENHRY and CDR2 SYGVKD. V was pared by 2 bases and J by 5 bases, with 12 bases between. Here the CDR3 reads CAISERGSGETQYF. Here the CDR3 DNA reads TGTGCCATCAGTGAGCGGGGTAGTGGGGAGACCCAGTACTTC.

Here the CDR3 reads CASSPQGVTGRDNEQFF. The CDR3, as DNA: TGCGCCAGCAGCCCCCAAGGGGTTACGGGAAGGGACAATGAGCAGTTCTTC. This chain joins TRBV4-1 and TRBJ2-1; possibly TRBD1 or TRBD2 for D (5 bases each). Germline V gene data show CDR1 as MGHRA and CDR2 as YSYEKL. Trimming stripped 4 bases from V and 5 bases from J, with 21 bases between. The CDR3 covers 17 residues.

J is TRBJ2-3 and V is TRBV30, with unresolved D. The length of the CDR3 is 13 residues. Germline V gives CDR1 GTSNPN, CDR2 SVGIG (reference sequence). Trimming stripped 1 base from V and 10 bases from J, with 15 bases between. The CDR3 DNA reads as TGTGCCTGGAGTGGAAGGGCGAAGCTAGCGCAGTATTTT. Amino acids: CAWSGRAKLAQYF.

This clone has only a few counts. V usage is TRBV10-2 and J usage is TRBJ2-5; D gene uncertain. Germline CDR1 WSHSY, CDR2 SAAADI. This CDR3 is built from 12 residues. Trimming cost V 8 bases and J 6 bases, with 13 bases left between them. The CDR3 nucleotides read TGCGCCAGCCCGTACCCCTTGAAGACCCAGTACTTC. The encoded protein is CASPYPLKTQYF.

This clone was seen a handful of times. Other DNA sequences from this sample encode an identical CDR3 as well. This chain joins TRBV5-1 and TRBJ1-1; D gene ambiguous. CDR1 and CDR2 from the germline V gene are SGHRS and YFSETQ. V dropped 0 bases and J dropped 1 base, with 4 bases sitting between them. The CDR3 has 13 residues. The CDR3 sequence: CASSLGGNTEAFF. DNA of the CDR3: TGCGCCAGCAGCTTGGGCGGGAACACTGAAGCTTTCTTT.

V gene TRBV27 combines with J gene TRBJ2-4, with 11 bases fitting TRBD2. With V trimmed by 6 bases and J by 8 bases, 6 bases remained unmatched. The CDR3 length is 14 residues. In germline, CDR1 is MNHEY, CDR2 SMNVEV (reference sequence). CDR3 loop: CASRTSGSWDIQYF. CDR3 bases: TGTGCCAGCAGAACTAGCGGGAGTTGGGACATTCAGTACTTC.

This chain uses TRBV27 with TRBJ2-2, with D possibly matching TRBD2 (6 bases). The CDR3 totals 14 residues. Germline CDR1 and CDR2: MNHEY and SMNVEV (reference sequence). The ends were cut back, 5 bases at V and 6 bases at J, with 13 bases in the middle. The CDR3 coding sequence is TGTGCCAGCAGTACTAGCATTTTGGCCGGGGAGCTGTTTTTT. Protein: CASSTSILAGELFF.

V gene TRBV7-9 combines with J gene TRBJ2-7; D possibly corresponds to TRBD1 (5 bases). Trimming removed 1 base from V and 0 bases from J, with 7 bases in between. The CDR3 has 14 residues. Germline values: CDR1 SEHNR, CDR2 FQNEAQ (reference sequence). CDR3 amino acids: CASSLGTTSYEQYF. The CDR3, as DNA: TGTGCCAGCAGCTTAGGGACAACCTCCTACGAGCAGTACTTC.

V is TRBV11-3 and J is TRBJ2-7; D remains unclear. Between the trimmed V and J ends, which lost 1 base and 4 bases, there was a span of 8 bases. Germline-derived CDR1 and CDR2 are SGHNT and YENEEA. The CDR3 runs 13 residues. In nucleotides, the CDR3 is TGTGCCAGCAGCTTAGGCAATTCATACGAGCAGTACTTC. This gives the protein CASSLGNSYEQYF.

The chain links TRBV7-3 to TRBJ2-2; D may correspond to TRBD1 or TRBD2 (5 bases each). CDR1 is SGHTA, CDR2 FQGTGA, per germline. V gave up 3 bases and J gave up 2 bases, with 7 bases separating them. The CDR3 extends over 14 amino acids. This CDR3 is CASSFGTNTGELFF. The CDR3 nucleotides are TGTGCCAGCAGCTTCGGGACCAACACCGGGGAGCTGTTTTTT.

V gene TRBV29-1 combines with J gene TRBJ2-1; 7 bases align to TRBD2. Per the germline V gene, CDR1 is SQVTM and CDR2 is ANQGSEA. The CDR3 consists of 13 residues. Losses at the gene ends were 4 bases for V and 8 bases for J; bases not matched to a gene: 8. As DNA, the CDR3 is TGCAGCGTTGCCACGGGACTAACGGATGAGCAGTTCTTC. Translated: CSVATGLTDEQFF.

The V gene is TRBV5-1, the J gene TRBJ2-1; 7 nucleotides match TRBD2. CDR3 length: 17 amino acids. The J segment lost 7 bases and the V segment lost 2 bases, leaving 15 bases of the junction unmatched. The V gene's germline CDR1 is SGHRS and CDR2 YFSETQ. The CDR3 spells CASSFPGGTPIGNEQFF. The CDR3 DNA sequence: TGCGCCAGCAGCTTCCCCGGGGGGACTCCAATTGGAAATGAGCAGTTCTTC.

This clone appeared a few times. The rearrangement links TRBV11-3 to TRBJ2-7, with D perhaps matching TRBD2 (6 bases). Germline-derived CDR1 and CDR2 are SGHNT and YENEEA. Trimming removed 4 bases at V and 4 bases at J, with 14 bases between. The CDR3 length is 14 residues. CDR3 loop: CASSSTGSTYEQYF. The CDR3 bases are TGTGCCAGCAGCTCTACCGGGAGTACATACGAGCAGTACTTC.

This clone was counted many times. The genes are TRBV19 and TRBJ2-2, with D possibly matching TRBD1 (5 bases). CDR1 is LNHDA, CDR2 SQIVND, per germline (reference sequence). Between the trimmed V and J ends, which lost 2 bases and 7 bases, there was a span of 14 bases. The CDR3 is 15 residues long. CDR3 sequence reads: CASSIWKGMGGELFF. The CDR3 DNA is TGTGCCAGTAGTATATGGAAGGGGATGGGCGGGGAGCTGTTTTTT.

This clone has more than one count but fewer than ten. The genes are TRBV14 and TRBJ2-3; D is possibly TRBD2 (9 bases). The V end was cut by 2 bases, the J end by 8 bases, with 17 bases between. There are 15 residues in the CDR3. Germline assignment: CDR1 SGHDN and CDR2 FVKESK. The CDR3 bases are TGTGCCAGCAGCCAACCTAGCGGGACAGGTGGTACGCAGTATTTT. It yields the protein CASSQPSGTGGTQYF.

On this clone itself: A far larger clone is only one base removed, so a read error is likely. The V and J genes are TRBV4-2 and TRBJ2-2; D assignment may be TRBD1 or TRBD2 (5 bases each). CDR3 length: 17 amino acids. The V and J ends lost 5 bases and 1 base respectively, with 17 bases between them. Germline V lookup: CDR1 LGHNA, CDR2 YNFKEQ. In DNA, the CDR3 is TGTGCCAGCAGCTCGACGGGGCACGAGGTGAACACCGGGGAGCTGTTTTTT. This gives the protein CASSSTGHEVNTGELFF.

The chain employs TRBV29-1 and TRBJ2-7; 7 positions match TRBD2. The length of the CDR3 is 14 residues. The junction had 9 bases not matched to a gene; V was cut back by 5 bases and J by 2 bases. Germline CDR1 SQVTM, CDR2 ANQGSEA. CDR3 nucleotides: TGCAGCGTTTCATTCGGCGGGAGCACCTACGAGCAGTACTTC. This translates into CSVSFGGSTYEQYF.

The chain employs TRBV6-9 and TRBJ2-7; TRBD2 agrees at 7 bases. Germline V gives CDR1 MNHGY, CDR2 SVAAGI. J gave up 5 bases and V 4 bases, and 11 bases lay outside the gene matches. CDR3 length equals 15 residues. The CDR3 nucleotides read TGTGCCAGCAGTTTTCCACTAGCGCGCGAGAACGAGCAGTACTTC. Translation: CASSFPLARENEQYF.

The genes are TRBV11-2 and TRBJ1-1; no definite D call. Trimming stripped 3 bases from V and 10 bases from J, with 18 bases between. The germline V gene has CDR1 SGHAT and CDR2 FQNNGV. The CDR3 extends over 14 amino acids. The CDR3 nucleotides read TGTGCCAGCAGCTTTGGTTGGGCCGAACTCAGAGCTTTCTTT. Translated, it gives CASSFGWAELRAFF. The full variable domain, completed using reference TRBV11-2 and TRBJ1-1, is EAGVAQSPRYKIIEKRQSVAFWCNPISGHATLYWYQQILGQGPKLLIQFQNNGVVDDSQLPKDRFSAERLKGVDSTLKIQPAKLEDSAVYLCASSFGWAELRAFFGQGTRLTVV.

The rearrangement joins TRBV6-5 to TRBJ2-1; D is uncertain. The CDR3 spans 12 residues. The germline CDR1 and CDR2 sequences are MNHEY and SVGAGI. V lost 7 bases, J lost 4 bases, and 8 bases lay in between. Here the CDR3 DNA reads TGTGCCAGCACCGACGGATACAATGAGCAGTTCTTC. This encodes CASTDGYNEQFF.

A word on this clone: This likely reflects a read error, since a far larger clone is one base away. The sample has other DNA sequences that encode this CDR3 too. The chain is built from TRBV29-1 and TRBJ2-5, with D maybe TRBD2 (5 bases). The tail of the sequence fits TRBJ2-7 better, so the J call may be wrong. The length of the CDR3 is 13 residues. CDR1 is SQVTM, CDR2 ANQGSEA, per germline. The CDR3 sequence is CSVGSGENGEQYF. CDR3 in DNA: TGCAGCGTTGGTTCCGGGGAAAACGGCGAGCAGTACTTC.

The J gene is TRBJ2-7, the V gene TRBV7-2, with D possibly being TRBD1 or TRBD2 (5 bases each). In germline, CDR1 is SGHTA, CDR2 FQGNSA. There are 16 residues in the CDR3. V lost 3 bases, J lost 2 bases, and 17 bases lay in between. For the CDR3, the DNA is TGTGCCAGCAGCTTCCGGCTAGCAGGGCTTGCCTACGAGCAGTACTTC. Translation gives CASSFRLAGLAYEQYF.

This clone appeared once. CDR3 sequence reads: CSSQGGWTDTQYF. CDR3 DNA: TGCAGCTCCCAGGGCGGATGGACAGATACGCAGTATTTT. The rearrangement uses TRBV29-1 and TRBJ2-3; possibly TRBD1 for D (5 bases). This CDR3 is 13 amino acids long. Germline values: CDR1 SQVTM, CDR2 ANQGSEA. The V end lost 8 bases, the J end lost 3 bases, and 15 bases lay between the germline ends.